The 26 T cell receptor beta chains in this list originate from one sample, sequenced in a study of T cell clonality in common variable immunodeficiency. Assay: immunoSEQ multiplex PCR; the TCRdb copy retains only in-frame clones and omits some. The data show roughly 58,000 clones, with none appearing a single time. Specimen: peripheral blood mononuclear cells. The receptors originated from a person between 18 and 75 years old in good health.

This clone was observed a handful of times. The CDR3 end lies 3 residues beyond the end of the read and is filled in from the germline J gene. The chain combines TRBV5-4 with TRBJ2-1; 9 nucleotides line up with TRBD2. CDR3 size: 15 residues. Germline CDR1 and CDR2: SGHNT and YYREEE (reference sequence). With V trimmed by 0 bases and J by 5 bases, 3 bases remained unmatched. The DNA read from the CDR3 is TGTGCCAGCAGCTTGGATCTAGCGGGAAACAATGAG. Translated: CASSLDLAGNNE. The full CDR3 sequence reads CASSLDLAGNNEQFF.

This clone was counted at least ten times. The CDR3 DNA, read in part, is TGTGCCAGCGAAACTCACAGGGGTAACACTGAA. Translating gives CASETHRGNTE. The CDR3 in full is CASETHRGNTEAFF. The chain joins TRBV19 to TRBJ1-1; 7 nucleotides match TRBD1. The read finishes 3 residues shy of the CDR3 end, and the germline J gene is used to complete it. CDR3 length: 14 residues. Germline V lookup: CDR1 LNHDA, CDR2 SQIVND (reference sequence). The trim removed 9 bases at V and 2 bases at J, leaving 9 bases unmatched.

This clone was seen at least ten times. The sequenced fragment ends 3 residues before the CDR3 boundary, so the rest is inferred from the germline J gene. The genes are TRBV20-1 and TRBJ2-1, with D tentatively TRBD2 (5 bases). The V end lost 0 bases, the J end lost 7 bases, and 16 bases lay between the germline ends. This CDR3 is built from 15 residues. Germline V gives CDR1 DFQATT, CDR2 SNEGSKA (reference sequence). The DNA read from the CDR3 is TGCAGTGCTAGAGATGCGGGCAGGTTGGGAAATGAG. Translating it yields CSARDAGRLGNE. The CDR3 as a whole reads CSARDAGRLGNEQFF.

This clone has ten or more counts. The CDR3 bases that were read are TGCAGTGCTAGACCGCAGGGGCCCGGTGAG. This sequence encodes CSARPQGPGE. The complete CDR3 protein is CSARPQGPGEQFF. This sequence joins TRBV20-1 and TRBJ2-1, with D possibly being TRBD1 (6 bases). The CDR3 end falls 3 residues outside the read, so it is completed with the germline J gene. This CDR3 contains 13 residues. V dropped 2 bases and J dropped 9 bases, with 14 bases sitting between them. From germline, CDR1 is DFQATT and CDR2 SNEGSKA (reference sequence).

This clone was detected ten times or more. Read sequence stops 3 residues before the CDR3 end, and the germline J gene provides the missing end. The V and J genes are TRBV20-1 and TRBJ2-7; TRBD1 matches at 11 bases. The J segment lost 3 bases and the V segment lost 0 bases, leaving 4 bases of the junction unmatched. Germline V gene sequence: CDR1 DFQATT, CDR2 SNEGSKA (reference sequence). This CDR3 is built from 15 residues. CDR3 region: CSARDGTGGNYEQYF. The sequenced part of the CDR3 DNA is TGCAGTGCTAGAGATGGGACAGGGGGGAACTACGAG.

In its sample, this clone was seen many times. One end of the junction varies from germline; a read error may be responsible. The CDR3 is cut off 3 residues early in the read; its end comes from the germline J gene. The chain has TRBV4-2 and TRBJ2-3; D is unclear. CDR1 and CDR2 from the germline V gene are LGHNA and YNFKEQ. The CDR3 spans 15 residues. The covered CDR3 bases are TGCGCCAGCAGCCAAGATTTAGGGAGCACAGATACG. Residues: CASSQDLGSTDT. In full, the CDR3 is CASSQDLGSTDTQYF.

This clone was observed at least ten times. From the germline J gene comes the end of the CDR3, since the read stops 3 residues before it. The chain has TRBV11-2 and TRBJ1-2, with TRBD1 identical over 8 bases. The junction had 3 bases not matched to a gene; V was cut back by 5 bases and J by 1 base. Germline CDR1 reads SGHAT; CDR2 reads FQNNGV. The CDR3 totals 14 residues. This chain's CDR3 is CASSLGQGNYGYTF. The DNA read from the CDR3 is TGTGCCAGCAGCCTCGGACAGGGTAACTATGGC.

There are many counts of this clone. The read halts 3 residues ahead of the CDR3 end, with the missing end drawn from the germline J gene. This chain joins TRBV5-6 and TRBJ1-1, with D possibly being TRBD1 (5 bases). The CDR3 sequence is 12 residues long. Germline loops: CDR1 SGHDT, CDR2 YYEEEE. Trimming removed 4 bases at V and 3 bases at J, with 7 bases between. The CDR3 loop reads CASSPGDTEAFF. CDR3 DNA, as far as it was read: TGTGCCAGCAGCCCGGGGGACACTGAA.

This clone was observed at least ten times. The read terminates 3 residues ahead of where the CDR3 ends, so the germline J gene completes it. This chain uses TRBV19 with TRBJ1-5, with 8 bases that match TRBD1. Germline CDR1 is LNHDA and CDR2 is SQIVND (reference sequence). The CDR3 extends over 15 amino acids. V gave up 3 bases and J gave up 5 bases; unmatched junction bases: 6. The CDR3 sequence: CASSMGLRGHQPQHF. The part of the CDR3 DNA that was read is TGTGCCAGTAGTATGGGACTCAGGGGGCATCAGCCC.

This clone was recorded at least ten times. The read comes to an end 3 residues before the CDR3 does, leaving the germline J gene to fill in the end. This rearrangement joins TRBV5-1 to TRBJ2-2; 7 bases are a match to TRBD1. Germline CDR1 and CDR2: SGHRS and YFSETQ. Trimming at V came to 4 bases and at J to 4 bases, leaving 10 bases not matched to a gene. CDR3 length: 16 amino acids. The sequenced part of the CDR3 DNA is TGCGCCAGCAGCCTATCAATCTCAGGGGGCACCGGGGAG. Translation gives CASSLSISGGTGE. From start to end, the CDR3 is CASSLSISGGTGELFF.

This clone was found many times. The read ends 3 residues before the CDR3 terminus; that terminus is restored from the germline J gene. V and J are TRBV6-2 or TRBV6-3 and TRBJ1-5; possibly TRBD1 for D (6 bases). Germline lookup yields CDR1 MNHEY and CDR2 SVGEGT. The CDR3 contains 14 residues. V lost 3 bases and J lost 9, with 15 bases in between. The CDR3 reads CASSYRGGRGPQHF. The part of the CDR3 DNA that was read is TGTGCCAGCAGTTATCGAGGGGGTAGGGGGCCC.

This clone was observed at least ten times. Read sequence stops 3 residues before the CDR3 end, and the germline J gene provides the missing end. The J gene is TRBJ2-1, the V gene TRBV18; 8 bases align to TRBD2. The CDR3 has 14 amino acids. Unmatched junction bases numbered 4, after V lost 9 bases and J lost 0 bases. Germline lookup yields CDR1 KGHSH and CDR2 LQKENI. Partial CDR3 DNA: TGTGCCAGTTCTACTAGCGGCTCCTACAATGAG. Encoded protein: CASSTSGSYNE. The entire CDR3 is CASSTSGSYNEQFF.

Many counts were recorded for this clone. The sequenced fragment ends 3 residues before the CDR3 boundary, so the rest is inferred from the germline J gene. The V and J genes are TRBV19 and TRBJ2-6, with 7 positions matching TRBD2. CDR3 length: 17 residues. CDR1 LNHDA and CDR2 SQIVND come from the germline V gene (reference sequence). Losses at the gene ends were 10 bases for V and 2 bases for J; bases not matched to a gene: 14. CDR3 loop: CATQAGRGRPGANVLTF. The CDR3 bases that were read are TGTGCCACTCAGGCGGGGAGGGGCAGACCTGGGGCCAACGTC.

There are many counts of this clone. The read ends 3 residues shy of where the CDR3 ends; the end is completed using the germline J gene. V usage is TRBV15 and J usage is TRBJ2-1; D unclear. CDR1 and CDR2 (germline): LNHNV, YYDKDF (reference sequence). Deletions cut 0 bases from V and 5 bases from J, with 14 bases between. This CDR3 is 16 amino acids long. The CDR3 loop is CATSREGPFRHNEQFF. CDR3 DNA, as far as it was read: TGTGCCACCAGCAGAGAAGGCCCATTCCGTCACAATGAG. Filled out from reference TRBV15 and TRBJ2-1, the complete variable domain reads DAMVIQNPRYQVTQFGKPVTLSCSQTLNHNVMYWYQQKSSQAPKLLFHYYDKDFNNEADTPDNFQSRRPNTSFCFLDIRSPGLGDTAMYLCATSREGPFRHNEQFFGPGTRLTVL.

This clone was picked up many times. The CDR3 extends 3 residues past the end of the read, so its final part is completed from the germline J gene. This chain uses TRBV7-9 with TRBJ1-5, with 9 bases lining up with TRBD1. The V segment lost 4 bases and the J segment 4 bases; nucleotides outside the gene matches: 5. The CDR3 consists of 15 residues. Germline V gene sequence: CDR1 SEHNR, CDR2 FQNEAQ (reference sequence). The DNA read from the CDR3 is TGTGCCAGCAGCTCGGGGACAGGGCCTAATCAGCCC. Protein: CASSSGTGPNQP. The CDR3 reads in full as CASSSGTGPNQPQHF.

This clone was counted at least ten times. The CDR3 end falls 3 residues outside the read, so it is completed with the germline J gene. V and J are TRBV5-1 and TRBJ1-2; D ambiguous. The CDR3 spans 14 residues. The V gene's germline CDR1 is SGHRS and CDR2 YFSETQ. CDR3 sequence: CASSPTRGSYEYTF. The DNA read from the CDR3 is TGCGCCAGCAGCCCGACCAGAGGGTCCTACGAG.

This clone was detected ten times or more. The observed sequence ends 3 residues before the CDR3 terminus, with the missing tail filled in from the germline J gene. The chain couples TRBV5-1 to TRBJ1-1, with 8 nucleotides matching TRBD1. Trimming took 1 base from V and 0 from J; bases not matched to a gene: 5. This CDR3 spans 16 amino acids. Germline CDR1 is SGHRS and CDR2 is YFSETQ. The CDR3 here is CASSLRRTGMNTEAFF. The CDR3 DNA, read in part, is TGCGCCAGCAGCTTGCGGCGGACAGGGATGAACACTGAA.

This clone occurred many times. The read gets to within 3 residues of the CDR3 end, and the germline J gene fills in the rest. V and J are TRBV2 and TRBJ2-4, with TRBD1 as a possible D gene (6 bases). Between the trimmed V and J ends, which lost 8 bases and 8 bases, there was a span of 13 bases. Germline lookup yields CDR1 SNHLY and CDR2 FYNNEI. The CDR3 runs 12 residues. The part of the CDR3 DNA that was read is TGTGCCAGCTCAGGACAGCTAGACATT. Translating gives CASSGQLDI. The entire CDR3 is CASSGQLDIQYF.

This clone is classed as medium-sized. The read halts 3 residues ahead of the CDR3 end, with the missing end drawn from the germline J gene. The same CDR3 arises from other DNA sequences in this sample as well. This sequence joins TRBV7-9 and TRBJ1-2; 8 nucleotides line up with TRBD1. Germline trimming cut 1 base from V and 4 bases from J; bases unmatched to any gene: 2. The CDR3 spans 14 residues. Germline values: CDR1 SEHNR, CDR2 FQNEAQ (reference sequence). The DNA read from the CDR3 is TGTGCCAGCAGCTTAGTGGGACAGGTCTATGGC. Translating gives CASSLVGQVYG. From start to end, the CDR3 is CASSLVGQVYGYTF.

A note on this clone: The read stops 3 residues short of the end of the CDR3; the missing end is completed from the germline J gene. V gene TRBV25-1 combines with J gene TRBJ1-1; 7 bases map to TRBD1. The germline V gene encodes CDR1 MGHDK and CDR2 SYGVNS. Trimming at V came to 4 bases and at J to 5 bases, leaving 7 bases not matched to a gene. The CDR3 runs to 14 residues. CDR3 region: CASSARQGWTEAFF. The CDR3 bases that were read are TGTGCCAGCAGTGCGAGACAGGGTTGGACTGAA.

The sample holds many counts of this clone. From the germline J gene comes the end of the CDR3, since the read stops 3 residues before it. The rearrangement uses TRBV9 and TRBJ2-1; D not resolved. Trimming stripped 1 base from V and 8 bases from J, with 4 bases between. The CDR3 is 11 residues long. The germline CDR1 and CDR2 sequences are SGDLS and YYNGEE. The CDR3 is CASSVTDEQFF. The CDR3 DNA, read in part, is TGTGCCAGCAGCGTAACGGATGAG.

This clone was detected many times. The read terminates 3 residues ahead of where the CDR3 ends, so the germline J gene completes it. The gene calls are TRBV4-2 and TRBJ2-2, with D perhaps TRBD1 (5 bases). This CDR3 comprises 16 residues. Per the germline V gene, CDR1 is LGHNA and CDR2 is YNFKEQ. V lost 4 bases and J lost 0, with 12 bases in between. CDR3 DNA, as far as it was read: TGTGCCAGCAGCCTTCCTTGGACATCGAACACCGGGGAG. Translation: CASSLPWTSNTGE. The whole CDR3 reads CASSLPWTSNTGELFF.

This clone was picked up many times. The observed sequence ends 3 residues before the CDR3 terminus, with the missing tail filled in from the germline J gene. The rearrangement joins TRBV5-6 to TRBJ2-2, with 9 bases aligning to TRBD1. The ends lost 4 bases at V and 4 bases at J; junction bases unmatched: 5. Germline V gene sequence: CDR1 SGHDT, CDR2 YYEEEE. The length of the CDR3 is 15 residues. The CDR3 spells CASSPGTGLTGELFF. The CDR3 DNA, read in part, is TGTGCCAGCAGCCCCGGGACAGGGCTCACCGGGGAG.

This clone was found many times. The DNA ends 3 residues before the CDR3 does, and the rest of the CDR3 is filled in from the germline J gene. V and J are TRBV5-6 and TRBJ2-7, with D possibly being TRBD2 (7 bases). Germline lookup yields CDR1 SGHDT and CDR2 YYEEEE. Trimming stripped 2 bases from V and 3 bases from J, with 12 bases between. CDR3 size: 14 residues. The CDR3 loop reads CASSLGGGGYEQYF. The sequenced CDR3 bases are TGTGCCAGCAGCTTAGGGGGAGGGGGCTACGAG.

In this sample, this clone turned up many times. The read is 3 residues too short to cover the CDR3 end, so that end is filled in from the germline J gene. The chain carries TRBV5-4 and TRBJ2-2, with 9 bases identical to TRBD2. The CDR3 contains 14 residues. Germline V lookup: CDR1 SGHNT, CDR2 YYREEE (reference sequence). The J segment lost 7 bases and the V segment lost 2 bases, leaving 3 bases of the junction unmatched. The chain's CDR3 is CASSLAGGNGELFF. The CDR3 DNA, read in part, is TGTGCCAGCAGCTTAGCGGGAGGTAACGGGGAG.

This clone occurred many times. The junction departs from germline at one end; a sequencing error may be responsible. This CDR3 is CASSPEKGAEQYF. CDR3 DNA, as far as it was read: TGCGCCAGCAGCCCGGAGAAAGGGGCCGAG. J is TRBJ2-7 and V is TRBV4-2; TRBD1 is a possible D gene (5 bases). The CDR3 end is not reached by the read, which stops 3 residues before it; the germline J gene fills it in. The CDR3 covers 13 residues. CDR1 is LGHNA and CDR2 is YNFKEQ in the germline V gene.